The rows below give T cell receptor beta chains drawn from one sample of a study of cytomegalovirus exposure and HLA in healthy donors. Only in-frame clones appear in the TCRdb table, and some are missing; sequencing was by immunoSEQ multiplex PCR. The sample consists of around 300,000 clones, just over 70% of them appearing once. Sequencing used PBMCs. These receptors all come from a female donor in good health and CMV-seronegative. Both conserved end residues are part of each CDR3. Each record gives: J gene, V gene, clone size, D gene, CDR3 DNA, CDR3 protein. D genes are given only for firm matches. Only some rows state a clone size, as once, few, many or a class for expanded clones.

>TRBJ2-7|TRBV10-2|.|TRBD1
TGCGCCAGCAGTGCACAGGGGGCGCGGGACTACGAGCAGTACTTC
CASSAQGARDYEQYF
>TRBJ2-5|TRBV6-1|few|TRBD2
TGTGCCAGCAGGAGCGGGGGCCCCTACTTC
CASRSGGPYF
>TRBJ2-7|TRBV18|.|TRBD2
TGTGCCAGCTCACCACCGACTAGCGGGAGAGTCGAGCAGTACTTC
CASSPPTSGRVEQYF
>TRBJ2-3|TRBV5-1|.|TRBD2
TGCGCCAGCAGCTTGATGATAGCGGGAGGGAGCACAGATACGCAGTATTTT
CASSLMIAGGSTDTQYF
>TRBJ1-1|TRBV12-5|few|.
TGTGCTAGTGGTTCCTCTATGAACACTGAAGCTTTCTTT
CASGSSMNTEAFF
>TRBJ2-1|TRBV10-3|.|.
TGTGCCATCAGTGAGTCCCGGGGGGCCCGATACAATGAGCAGTTCTTC
CAISESRGARYNEQFF
>TRBJ2-7|TRBV10-1|.|.
TGCGCCAGCAGTGACGGGGTCTCCTACGAGCAGTACTTC
CASSDGVSYEQYF
>TRBJ1-6|TRBV7-9|few|TRBD1
TGTGCCAGCAGACAGGGGACCGGTTCACCCCTCCACTTT
CASRQGTGSPLHF
>TRBJ2-3|TRBV7-2|few|.
TGTGCCAGCAGCTTAGCGCCTGGGGCCGGCACAGATACGCAGTATTTT
CASSLAPGAGTDTQYF
>TRBJ2-2|TRBV2|few|TRBD1
TGTGCCAGCAGTCAACCGGGACAGGGGGGAACCGGGGAGCTGTTTTTT
CASSQPGQGGTGELFF
>TRBJ2-7|TRBV11-3|.|.
TGTGCCAGCAGCCCGGTCGGGGTACTCGCGGGTGGGGAGCAGTACTTC
CASSPVGVLAGGEQYF
>TRBJ2-7|TRBV29-1|.|TRBD1
TGCAGCGTTCGGACAGGGTCCTCCTACGAGCAGTACTTC
CSVRTGSSYEQYF
>TRBJ2-7|TRBV5-4|.|.
TGTGCCTCTGGCTCGGGTGGGGCTTCCTACGAGCAGTACTTC
CASGSGGASYEQYF
>TRBJ1-2|TRBV5-1|.|.
TGCGCCAGCAGCTTGGCCGGGACGGGGGTAGCTAACTATGGCTACACCTTC
CASSLAGTGVANYGYTF
>TRBJ1-1|TRBV20-1|.|.
TGCAGTGCTACAGGGGTAGGCGAGGTTTTCTTT
CSATGVGEVFF
>TRBJ2-7|TRBV2|.|.
TGTGCCAGCAGTTCAGACTACGAGCAGTACTTC
CASSSDYEQYF
>TRBJ1-4|TRBV21-1|.|.
TGTGCCAGCAGCAAAGAACGGGCAGGGAGGTCGGAAAAACTGTTTTTT
CASSKERAGRSEKLFF
>TRBJ1-1|TRBV5-1|.|.
TGCGCCAGCTCGCCGGCAACAGGGTTTAAAACTGAAGCTTTCTTT
CASSPATGFKTEAFF
>TRBJ2-1|TRBV20-1|.|.
TGCAGTGCTTCAGTAAGCGATGAGCAGTTCTTC
CSASVSDEQFF
>TRBJ2-5|TRBV5-6|.|.
TGTGCCAGCAGCTTGCTGGGGCCGCAAGAGACCCAGTACTTC
CASSLLGPQETQYF
>TRBJ2-2|TRBV5-1|.|TRBD2
TGCGCCAGCAGCTTTACCCCGGCGGGACTAGCGGGAGGGCCGGGGGAGCTGTTTTTT
CASSFTPAGLAGGPGELFF
>TRBJ2-3|TRBV10-2|.|.
TGCGCCAGCAGACTAGGATCAGATACGCAGTATTTT
CASRLGSDTQYF
>TRBJ2-2|TRBV6-4|.|TRBD2
TGTGCCAGCAGTGAAGCTCCGTTAGCGGGAACCGGGGAGCTGTTTTTT
CASSEAPLAGTGELFF
>TRBJ1-1|TRBV7-9|few|TRBD1
TGTGCCAGCAGCCTCACAGGGGGCGAAATATCTGAAGCTTTCTTT
CASSLTGGEISEAFF
>TRBJ2-7|TRBV9|.|TRBD2
TGTGCCAGCAGCCCAACTAGCGGTGCCTACGAGCAGTACTTC
CASSPTSGAYEQYF
>TRBJ2-1|TRBV27|few|.
TGTGCCAGCAGTGCTCTTCGGAACAGGGAGCAGTTCTTC
CASSALRNREQFF
>TRBJ2-7|TRBV2|.|TRBD2
TGTGCCAGCGTTAGACTAGCGGGAGGGGAAGAGCAGTACTTC
CASVRLAGGEEQYF
>TRBJ2-5|TRBV7-9|.|TRBD2
TGTGCCAGCAGCGCTACTAGCGGGAGCCAACAGACCCAGTACTTC
CASSATSGSQQTQYF
>TRBJ1-1|TRBV6-1|.|TRBD1
TGTGCCAGCAGTGAACCGTGGGACAGGAACACTGAAGCTTTCTTT
CASSEPWDRNTEAFF
>TRBJ2-4|TRBV10-1|few|TRBD2
TGCGCCAGCAGTGATCCCTCGACTAGCGGGCTGAACATTCAGTACTTC
CASSDPSTSGLNIQYF
>TRBJ2-1|TRBV5-4|few|TRBD1
TGTGCCAGCAGACAAATTGGACAGGGGGCCGCCAATGAGCAGTTCTTC
CASRQIGQGAANEQFF
>TRBJ1-1|TRBV5-1|.|TRBD1
TGCGCCAGCAGCTCCCAGGGGGGGAACACTGAAGCTTTCTTT
CASSSQGGNTEAFF
>TRBJ2-2|TRBV7-7|.|.
TGTGCTAGCAGCTTAAGGGGGAGCGGTACCGGGGAGCTGTTTTTT
CASSLRGSGTGELFF
>TRBJ2-7|TRBV7-2|few|TRBD2
TGTGCCAGCAGCTTGAGGGGCGGGAGCTCCTACGAGCAGTACTTC
CASSLRGGSSYEQYF
>TRBJ1-2|TRBV5-8|.|.
TGTGCCAGCAGCTTGACCACGGCGGGGTCTAACTATGGCTACACCTTC
CASSLTTAGSNYGYTF
>TRBJ2-2|TRBV5-1|few|TRBD2
TGCGCCAGCAGCACGGGACTAGCGGGAGGAAAAACCGGGGAGCTGTTTTTT
CASSTGLAGGKTGELFF
>TRBJ2-5|TRBV7-2|.|TRBD1
TGTGCCAGCAGCTTACAGACAGGGGGCGGTGAGACCCAGTACTTC
CASSLQTGGGETQYF
>TRBJ2-7|TRBV4-2|.|TRBD2
TGTGCCAGCAGCCAAGATTGGCCTAGCGGCTCCTACGAGCAGTACTTC
CASSQDWPSGSYEQYF
>TRBJ1-4|TRBV28|.|TRBD1
TGTGCCAGCAGTTTGGGGACAGGGAAGGAAAAACTGTTTTTT
CASSLGTGKEKLFF
>TRBJ2-3|TRBV6-1|.|TRBD1
TGTGCCACCCAAGGGGACAGGGGTAAAGATACGCAGTATTTT
CATQGDRGKDTQYF
>TRBJ1-4|TRBV28|.|.
TGTGCCAGCAGGTCACAGGGCAAACTGTTTTTT
CASRSQGKLFF
>TRBJ2-2|TRBV4-1|once|TRBD1
TGCGCCAGCAGCCAACACAGGGGGCTGAATGCCGGGGAGCTGTTTTTT
CASSQHRGLNAGELFF
>TRBJ2-7|TRBV15|.|.
TGTGCCACCAGCCCTTCCTCCTACGAGCAGTACTTC
CATSPSSYEQYF
>TRBJ2-1|TRBV7-9|.|.
TGTGCCAGCAGCGTAGGAGAGTGGCTAGCCGCTTTTGAGCAGTTCTTC
CASSVGEWLAAFEQFF
>TRBJ1-2|TRBV6-4|.|TRBD1
TGTGCCAGCAGCCAGACAGGGGACAGCACCTATGGCTACACCTTC
CASSQTGDSTYGYTF
>TRBJ2-4|TRBV29-1|.|TRBD2
TGCAGCGTCACCGAGAGTAGCGGGAGACCTAAAAACATTCAGTACTTC
CSVTESSGRPKNIQYF
>TRBJ2-7|TRBV5-1|.|TRBD1
TGCGCCAGCAGTTTGGGACAGGGTACTAACGAGCAGTACTTC
CASSLGQGTNEQYF
>TRBJ2-1|TRBV9|.|.
TGTGCCAGCAGCTTAATGGGGGGCTCCTACAATGAGCAGTTCTTC
CASSLMGGSYNEQFF
>TRBJ2-1|TRBV10-3|.|.
TGTGCCATCAGTGAGTACAGGGACAATGAGCAGTTCTTC
CAISEYRDNEQFF
>TRBJ2-7|TRBV11-2|.|TRBD2
TGTGCCAGCAGCTTCGCGCCCGGGACTACCTACGAGCAGTACTTC
CASSFAPGTTYEQYF